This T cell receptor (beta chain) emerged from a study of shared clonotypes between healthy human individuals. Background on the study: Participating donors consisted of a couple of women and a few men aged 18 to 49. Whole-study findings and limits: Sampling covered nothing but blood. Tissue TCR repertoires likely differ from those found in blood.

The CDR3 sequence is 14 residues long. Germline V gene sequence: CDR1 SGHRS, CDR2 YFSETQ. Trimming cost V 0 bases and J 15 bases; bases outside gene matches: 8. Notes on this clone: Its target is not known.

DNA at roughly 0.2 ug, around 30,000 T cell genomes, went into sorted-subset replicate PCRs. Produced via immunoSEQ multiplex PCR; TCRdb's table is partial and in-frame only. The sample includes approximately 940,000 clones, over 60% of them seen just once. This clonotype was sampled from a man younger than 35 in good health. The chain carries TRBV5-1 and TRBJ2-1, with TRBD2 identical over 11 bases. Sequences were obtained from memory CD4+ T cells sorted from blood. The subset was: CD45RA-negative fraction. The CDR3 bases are TGCGCCAGCAGCTTGGAGTCTAGCGGGGGGTCGTGGTTCTTC. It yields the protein CASSLESSGGSWFF.